This passage covers 24 T cell receptor beta chains from one sample sequenced in a study of T cell responses to AZD1222 COVID-19 vaccine. The repertoire was sequenced with immunoSEQ multiplex PCR; TCRdb's copy has only in-frame clones and lacks some. The sample lists around 140,000 clones; 75% to 90% were seen once. Source: peripheral blood, taken on day 0 of AZD1222 vaccination. The source of these receptors is an adult in good health.

This clone was seen a few times. The chain carries TRBV4-3 and TRBJ2-2; D gene uncertain. The CDR3 contains 15 residues. With 0 bases removed from V and 6 bases from J, the gap between germline ends came to 11 bases. Germline-derived CDR1 and CDR2 are LGHNA and YSLEER. Here the CDR3 DNA reads TGCGCCAGCAGCCAAGATCTCCGAGCCCCCGGGGAGCTGTTTTTT. Translated: CASSQDLRAPGELFF.

CDR3 bases: TGTGCCAGCAAGGGGGACAGGGTCGGGGCAGATACGCAGTATTTT. Protein sequence: CASKGDRVGADTQYF. This sequence joins TRBV6-5 and TRBJ2-3, with 9 bases matching TRBD1. This CDR3 has 15 amino acids. Germline CDR1 is MNHEY and CDR2 is SVGAGI. J lost 4 bases, V lost 7 bases, and 9 bases had no gene match.

This clone was observed a single time. V is TRBV15 and J is TRBJ2-1; D not resolved. CDR3 length: 13 amino acids. Germline V CDR1 and CDR2: LNHNV, YYDKDF (reference sequence). V was clipped by 0 bases and J by 8 bases, with 8 bases between them. As DNA, the CDR3 is TGTGCCACCAGCAGAGATACGGGCCATGAGCAGTTCTTC. This codes for CATSRDTGHEQFF. Complete variable domain (other parts from reference TRBV15 and TRBJ2-1): DAMVIQNPRYQVTQFGKPVTLSCSQTLNHNVMYWYQQKSSQAPKLLFHYYDKDFNNEADTPDNFQSRRPNTSFCFLDIRSPGLGDTAMYLCATSRDTGHEQFFGPGTRLTVL.

V is TRBV3-1 (or the pseudogene TRBV3-2) and J is TRBJ2-5, with TRBD2 identical over 7 bases. Germline V gene data show CDR1 as LGHDT and CDR2 as YNNKEL (reference sequence). The junction had 17 bases not matched to a gene; V was cut back by 0 bases and J by 4 bases. The CDR3 covers 19 residues. CDR3 protein: CASSQDRSKGLPGPETQYF. In DNA form, the CDR3 reads TGTGCCAGCAGCCAAGACCGGAGTAAGGGACTACCGGGACCAGAGACCCAGTACTTC.

The chain recombines TRBV20-1 with TRBJ1-2; D is unresolved. CDR1 and CDR2 from the germline V gene are DFQATT and SNEGSKA (reference sequence). V was clipped by 3 bases and J by 8 bases, with 13 bases between them. This CDR3 region has 12 residues. CDR3 in amino acids: CSASEGSGGYTF. As DNA, the CDR3 is TGCAGTGCTAGTGAGGGAAGTGGCGGCTACACCTTC.

To note about this clone: Other nucleotide sequences from this sample produce the same CDR3. The V and J genes are TRBV9 and TRBJ2-1; D is unresolved. The length of the CDR3 is 13 residues. Germline V gene sequence: CDR1 SGDLS, CDR2 YYNGEE. V lost 2 bases and J lost 5, with 8 bases in between. CDR3 coding DNA: TGTGCCAGCAGCGTGGCGACCAACAATGAGCAGTTCTTC. The encoded protein is CASSVATNNEQFF.

The V gene is TRBV7-8, the J gene TRBJ1-2; perhaps TRBD1 as D (5 bases). Trimming shortened V by 5 bases and J by 8 bases, and 12 bases separated the two germline ends. This CDR3 comprises 12 residues. Germline-derived CDR1 and CDR2 are SGHVS and FQNEAQ. As DNA, the CDR3 is TGTGCCAGCAGCCCCCTGGGGGGAGGCTACACCTTC. Translating gives CASSPLGGGYTF.

This clone has only one observation. This chain's CDR3 is CATQQGTNIGEQYF. The CDR3 region has the DNA TGTGCCACCCAACAGGGGACGAATATAGGGGAGCAGTACTTC. V gene TRBV6-5 combines with J gene TRBJ2-7; 7 positions match TRBD1. The CDR3 length is 14 residues. The V gene end was trimmed by 10 bases and the J gene end by 7 bases; junction bases not matched to a gene: 16. Germline V lookup: CDR1 MNHEY, CDR2 SVGAGI.

The rearrangement links TRBV20-1 to TRBJ1-1; D is unresolved. CDR3 length equals 9 residues. V was trimmed by 8 bases and J by 10 bases, leaving 11 bases between them. CDR1 DFQATT and CDR2 SNEGSKA come from the germline V gene (reference sequence). The chain's CDR3 is CSYSLPAFF. CDR3 nucleotides: TGCAGTTACTCTCTTCCAGCTTTCTTT.

This clone came up once. The chain joins TRBV4-2 to TRBJ2-4; 7 bases are shared with TRBD1. Germline values: CDR1 LGHNA, CDR2 YNFKEQ. This CDR3 contains 13 residues. V was pared by 1 base and J by 8 bases, with 2 bases of the junction left unmatched. The CDR3 protein is CASSQGQGDIQYF. The DNA for the CDR3 is TGTGCCAGCAGCCAAGGACAGGGAGACATTCAGTACTTC.

This chain connects TRBV5-4 to TRBJ2-7, with 10 bases lining up with TRBD1. The germline gives CDR1 SGHNT, CDR2 YYREEE (reference sequence). V shed 4 bases, J shed 3 bases, and the junction held 4 bases outside the gene matches. The CDR3 has 14 residues. The CDR3 loop is CASSPGTGDYEQYF. In nucleotides, the CDR3 is TGTGCCAGCAGCCCCGGGACAGGGGACTACGAGCAGTACTTC.

This clone was recorded once. V and J are TRBV7-9 and TRBJ2-7; D is uncertain. The ends were cut back, 4 bases at V and 4 bases at J, with 23 bases in the middle. The CDR3 loop spans 17 amino acids. The germline gives CDR1 SEHNR, CDR2 FQNEAQ (reference sequence). The CDR3 nucleotides read TGTGCCAGCAGCTACCCTATCGGTAGACTTTCTCTTTACGAGCAGTACTTC. Its translation: CASSYPIGRLSLYEQYF.

CDR3: CAWSEGRLYEQYF. Here the CDR3 DNA reads TGTGCCTGGTCTGAGGGCAGACTCTACGAGCAGTACTTC. This chain links TRBV30 with TRBJ2-7; perhaps TRBD2 as D (5 bases). The germline V and J ends were trimmed by 5 bases and 3 bases, with 14 bases remaining between them. Germline V gene sequence: CDR1 GTSNPN, CDR2 SVGIG (reference sequence). The CDR3 sequence is 13 residues long.

The chain couples TRBV2 to TRBJ1-5, with unresolved D. CDR3 length equals 14 residues. The V and J ends lost 5 bases and 3 bases respectively, with 11 bases between them. Germline V CDR1 and CDR2: SNHLY, FYNNEI. The DNA for the CDR3 is TGTGCCAGCAGTCTCCAGGCCCTCAATCAGCCCCAGCATTTT. Encoded protein: CASSLQALNQPQHF. The full variable domain, its missing parts supplied by reference TRBV2 and TRBJ1-5, is EPEVTQTPSHQVTQMGQEVILRCVPISNHLYFYWYRQILGQKVEFLVSFYNNEISEKSEIFDDQFSVERPDGSNFTLKIRSTKLEDSAMYFCASSLQALNQPQHFGDGTRLSIL.

This chain connects TRBV2 to TRBJ2-3; no definite D call. Per germline, CDR1 SNHLY and CDR2 FYNNEI. This CDR3 region has 11 residues. The V end was cut by 7 bases, the J end by 2 bases, with 4 bases between. The CDR3 reads CASTVTDTQYF. Here the CDR3 DNA reads TGTGCCAGCACCGTCACAGATACGCAGTATTTT.

This clone was recorded once. The chain links TRBV3-1 (or the pseudogene TRBV3-2) to TRBJ1-3; D gene unclear. The CDR3 runs to 16 residues. Germline V lookup: CDR1 LGHDT, CDR2 YNNKEL (reference sequence). V shed 5 bases and J shed 4 bases, with 18 bases lying between them. DNA of the CDR3: TGTGCCAGCAGCACCCGCCTGGTTCGCCCAGGAAACACCATATATTTT. It yields the protein CASSTRLVRPGNTIYF.

The V gene is TRBV24-1, the J gene TRBJ2-3; TRBD2 aligns across 7 bases. The CDR3 runs to 12 residues. Germline lookup yields CDR1 KGHDR and CDR2 SFDVKD. V lost 10 bases to trimming and J lost 6 bases; unmatched junction nucleotides: 6. The CDR3 coding sequence is TGTGCCACATCGGGGGGACGGGATACGCAGTATTTT. Its translation is CATSGGRDTQYF.

The chain employs TRBV9 and TRBJ1-2; 7 bases fit TRBD1. Germline lookup yields CDR1 SGDLS and CDR2 YYNGEE. There are 14 residues in the CDR3. Unmatched junction bases numbered 8, after V lost 3 bases and J lost 6 bases. CDR3 amino acids: CASSAGGQINGYTF. In nucleotides, the CDR3 is TGTGCCAGCAGCGCCGGGGGACAGATAAATGGCTACACCTTC.

This clone was counted a single time. This rearrangement joins TRBV27 to TRBJ1-6, with D uncertain. Germline CDR1 and CDR2: MNHEY and SMNVEV (reference sequence). V gave up 0 bases and J gave up 6 bases, with 3 bases separating them. The CDR3 extends over 13 amino acids. Written as DNA, the CDR3 is TGTGCCAGCAGTTTATCGGGTAATTCACCCCTCCACTTT. The encoded protein is CASSLSGNSPLHF.

This clone was picked up a small number of times. The J gene is TRBJ1-5, the V gene TRBV20-1; D call uncertain. The CDR3 length is 12 residues. Germline loops: CDR1 DFQATT, CDR2 SNEGSKA (reference sequence). V lost 3 bases and J 7 bases, leaving 10 bases between the germline ends. CDR3 residues: CSASWGKQPQHF. The CDR3 DNA sequence: TGCAGTGCTAGTTGGGGAAAACAGCCCCAGCATTTT.

The rearrangement joins TRBV19 to TRBJ2-2; no firm D call. The germline V gene has CDR1 LNHDA and CDR2 SQIVND (reference sequence). Trimming left V 7 bases short and J 5 bases short, with 5 bases between. The CDR3 runs 11 residues. CDR3 region: CASTVTGELFF. The CDR3 DNA is TGTGCCAGTACAGTTACCGGGGAGCTGTTTTTT.

The J gene is TRBJ2-1, the V gene TRBV11-3, with 10 bases identical to TRBD1. The trim removed 5 bases at V and 14 bases at J, leaving 6 bases unmatched. The CDR3 length is 12 residues. The germline V gene encodes CDR1 SGHNT and CDR2 YENEEA. CDR3 sequence reads: CASSADRGQEFF. The CDR3 region has the DNA TGTGCCAGCAGCGCTGACAGGGGGCAGGAGTTCTTC.

The chain's CDR3 is CASRAGPYQETQYF. In DNA form, the CDR3 reads TGTGCCAGTAGAGCGGGCCCGTACCAAGAGACCCAGTACTTC. The chain employs TRBV19 and TRBJ2-5; D perhaps matches TRBD2 (6 bases). The CDR3 has 14 amino acids. CDR1 LNHDA and CDR2 SQIVND come from the germline V gene (reference sequence). Trimming took off 6 bases at V and 0 bases at J, with 11 bases between the two ends. Full variable domain (outside the CDR3, taken from reference TRBV19 and TRBJ2-5): DGGITQSPKYLFRKEGQNVTLSCEQNLNHDAMYWYRQDPGQGLRLIYYSQIVNDFQKGDIAEGYSVSREKKESFPLTVTSAQKNPTAFYLCASRAGPYQETQYFGPGTRLLVL.

CDR3 amino acids: CASTPTGRTEAFF. The CDR3 bases are TGTGCCAGCACCCCGACAGGGCGCACTGAAGCTTTCTTT. The genes are TRBV25-1 and TRBJ1-1, with 7 bases aligning to TRBD1. CDR3 length equals 13 residues. Germline assignment: CDR1 MGHDK and CDR2 SYGVNS. Losses at the gene ends were 7 bases for V and 4 bases for J; bases not matched to a gene: 6.